This T cell receptor (beta chain) derives from a study of shared clonotypes between healthy human individuals. V was pared by 1 base and J by 5 bases, with 7 bases of the junction left unmatched. CDR1 and CDR2 (germline): SGHTA, FQGNSA. The CDR3 is made up of 16 amino acids. Only in-frame clones appear in the TCRdb table, and some are missing; sequencing was by immunoSEQ multiplex PCR. The table includes around 2.5 million clones, roughly 93% detected once. This chain joins TRBV7-2 and TRBJ2-5; 10 bases match TRBD2. What was sequenced was naive CD4+ T cells from PBMCs. Noted subset: CD45RA+ positively selected. The origin of this receptor is a man between 18 and 35 years old in good health. Some clones in this sample may be carry-over from other donors' samples. In nucleotides, the CDR3 is TGTGCCAGCAGCTTAGAACTAGCGGGGCCCTCTGAGACCCAGTACTTC. This sequence encodes CASSLELAGPSETQYF. Full variable domain (rest looked up from reference TRBV7-2 and TRBJ2-5): GAGVSQSPSNKVTEKGKDVELRCDPISGHTALYWYRQSLGQGLEFLIYFQGNSAPDKSGLPSDRFSAERTGGSVSTLTIQRTQQEDSAVYLCASSLELAGPSETQYFGPGTRLLVL.